The 26 T cell receptor beta chains below all came from one sample that was sequenced in a study of T cells in Graves' hyperthyroidism and ophthalmopathy. Amplification of TCR beta CDR3 regions was performed using RNA transcripts as template. First-round RT-PCR with HTBI primers amplified the TCR CDR3 region. TCRdb passed the multiplex PCR reads through MiXCR, listing each CDR3 protein once. This table has about 570,000 distinct CDR3 sequences, 14% appearing once. Input material: blood. Every receptor here comes from a woman in her 40s with Graves' hyperthyroidism.

The chain is built from TRBV12-5 and TRBJ2-1; no firm D call. Germline V gene sequence: CDR1 LGHNT, CDR2 FRNRAP. The length of the CDR3 is 13 residues. V was cut by 3 bases and J by 4 bases, with 7 bases left in between. CDR3: CASGFGLYNEQFF. Written as DNA, the CDR3 is TGTGCTAGTGGTTTCGGGCTTTACAATGAGCAGTTCTTC.

This chain joins TRBV18 and TRBJ2-5; D is unresolved. V shed 2 bases and J shed 2 bases, with 9 bases lying between them. The CDR3 is 14 amino acids. CDR1 is KGHSH and CDR2 is LQKENI in the germline V gene. The CDR3, as DNA: TGTGCCAGCTCACCATCGTCCAGGCAAGAGACCCAGTACTTC. Protein product: CASSPSSRQETQYF.

This clonotype has at least ten counts. This chain connects TRBV20-1 to TRBJ2-5; 7 bases are a match to TRBD2. This CDR3 has 14 residues. The J segment lost 4 bases and the V segment lost 6 bases, leaving 11 bases of the junction unmatched. The V gene's germline CDR1 is DFQATT and CDR2 SNEGSKA (reference sequence). Written as DNA, the CDR3 is TGCAGTGCGAATTATAGACTAGCAGGAGAGACCCAGTACTTC. Translated: CSANYRLAGETQYF.

This clonotype was seen a few times. The chain carries TRBV19 and TRBJ2-4; possible D gene TRBD2, 6 bases. The CDR3 covers 14 residues. The V end lost 3 bases, the J end lost 5 bases, and 11 bases lay between the germline ends. The germline CDR1 and CDR2 sequences are LNHDA and SQIVND (reference sequence). This CDR3 reads CASSIVLAENIQYF. The CDR3 DNA reads TGTGCCAGTAGTATTGTACTAGCTGAAAACATTCAGTACTTC.

This clonotype was found a few times. This chain links TRBV7-2 with TRBJ1-5; 7 nucleotides match TRBD1. Germline V gives CDR1 SGHTA, CDR2 FQGNSA. The CDR3 runs to 15 residues. After removal of 1 base from V and 7 bases from J, the junction contained 7 bases not matched to a gene. CDR3: CASSLGTGAWQPQHF. CDR3 DNA sequence: TGTGCCAGCAGCTTAGGCACAGGGGCATGGCAGCCCCAGCATTTT.

A word on this clonotype: This may come from a read error, since a much larger clone is one base off. J is TRBJ2-7 and V is TRBV19, with 10 bases matching TRBD2. There are 14 residues in the CDR3. Germline lookup yields CDR1 LNHDA and CDR2 SQIVND (reference sequence). The CDR3 here is CASTIAGGPYEQHF. CDR3 coding DNA: TGTGCCAGTACCATAGCGGGAGGCCCCTACGAGCAGCACTTC.

The gene calls are TRBV12-3 or TRBV12-4 and TRBJ1-5, with a tentative D call TRBD1 (5 bases). This CDR3 region has 15 residues. V was cut by 2 bases and J by 5 bases, with 13 bases left in between. The CDR3 region is CASSLMGLFDQPQHF. The DNA for the CDR3 is TGTGCCAGCAGTTTAATGGGGCTTTTTGATCAGCCCCAGCATTTT.

J is TRBJ2-1 and V is TRBV19; perhaps TRBD1 as D (5 bases). The J call is uncertain, as TRBJ2-7 better fits the DNA end. There are 17 residues in the CDR3. Germline V gene sequence: CDR1 LNHDA, CDR2 SQIVND (reference sequence). CDR3 sequence (DNA): TGTGCCAGTAGTATACAAGGCGACAGCAGCTCCTACAATGAGCAGTACTTC. Protein: CASSIQGDSSSYNEQYF.

Ten or more counts support this clonotype. The chain couples TRBV20-1 to TRBJ2-3; no definite D call. V was shortened by 5 bases and J by 0 bases, with 15 bases between the two germline ends. The CDR3 is 15 amino acids. Germline loops: CDR1 DFQATT, CDR2 SNEGSKA (reference sequence). CDR3 sequence reads: CSAPKHDMSTDTQYF. The CDR3 DNA follows: TGCAGTGCTCCAAAGCACGACATGAGCACAGATACGCAGTATTTT.

The chain has TRBV9 and TRBJ1-2, with 9 bases identical to TRBD1. J lost 8 bases, V lost 4 bases, and 9 bases had no gene match. CDR1 is SGDLS, CDR2 YYNGEE, per germline. This CDR3 contains 14 residues. The CDR3 is CASSNRDRVEGYTF. CDR3 coding DNA: TGTGCCAGCAGCAACCGGGACAGGGTAGAGGGCTACACCTTC. The full variable domain, rest sourced from reference TRBV9 and TRBJ1-2, is DSGVTQTPKHLITATGQRVTLRCSPRSGDLSVYWYQQSLDQGLQFLIQYYNGEERAKGNILERFSAQQFPDLHSELNLSSLELGDSALYFCASSNRDRVEGYTFGSGTRLTVV.

This clonotype was observed a handful of times. This chain's CDR3 is CASSLPTSGNYNEQFF. CDR3 bases: TGTGCCAGCAGCTTGCCAACTAGCGGGAACTACAATGAGCAGTTCTTC. The V gene is TRBV5-5, the J gene TRBJ2-1, with 10 bases aligning to TRBD2. The CDR3 length is 16 residues. CDR1 SGHKS and CDR2 YYEKEE come from the germline V gene (reference sequence). The V segment lost 1 base and the J segment 3 bases; nucleotides outside the gene matches: 4.

This clonotype has a count of ten or more. This chain links TRBV28 with TRBJ2-7; possible D gene TRBD1, 6 bases. The germline V gene encodes CDR1 MDHEN and CDR2 SYDVKM. V gave up 5 bases and J gave up 0 bases, with 17 bases separating them. CDR3 length equals 16 residues. As DNA, the CDR3 is TGTGCCAGCAGTCCGCCCGGACAGACCAGCTCCTACGAGCAGTACTTC. This codes for CASSPPGQTSSYEQYF.

There are a few counts of this clonotype. The chain recombines TRBV5-1 with TRBJ2-7; maybe TRBD2 (5 bases). V was clipped by 3 bases and J by 0 bases, with 10 bases between them. Germline CDR1 reads SGHRS; CDR2 reads YFSETQ. The CDR3 length is 14 residues. The CDR3 loop reads CASSSAGPSYEQYF. The CDR3, as DNA: TGCGCCAGCAGCTCCGCGGGTCCCTCCTACGAGCAGTACTTC.

The chain employs TRBV19 and TRBJ2-3; 7 nucleotides match TRBD2. The CDR3 extends over 18 amino acids. Trimming cost V 3 bases and J 0 bases; bases outside gene matches: 12. CDR1 is LNHDA, CDR2 SQIVND, per germline (reference sequence). CDR3 in amino acids: CASSIFRTGGPSTDTQYF. The DNA of the CDR3 is TGTGCCAGTAGTATTTTTAGAACGGGAGGACCAAGCACAGATACGCAGTATTTT.

This chain connects TRBV5-5 to TRBJ1-3; D is uncertain. This CDR3 is built from 15 residues. Per germline, CDR1 SGHKS and CDR2 YYEKEE (reference sequence). The germline V and J ends were trimmed by 3 bases and 0 bases, with 10 bases remaining between them. Here the CDR3 DNA reads TGTGCCAGCAGCTACGACGCGAGCTCTGGAAACACCATATATTTT. Translation: CASSYDASSGNTIYF. Based on the CDR3 plus reference TRBV5-5 and TRBJ1-3, the full variable domain is DAGVTQSPTHLIKTRGQQVTLRCSPISGHKSVSWYQQVLGQGPQFIFQYYEKEERGRGNFPDRFSARQFPNYSSELNVNALLLGDSALYLCASSYDASSGNTIYFGEGSWLTVV.

This clonotype was found a few times. V is TRBV14 and J is TRBJ2-2; D is possibly TRBD1 (6 bases). V lost 0 bases and J 6 bases, leaving 14 bases between the germline ends. The CDR3 has 16 residues. Per the germline V gene, CDR1 is SGHDN and CDR2 is FVKESK. CDR3 sequence: CASSQESQGYSGELFF. DNA for the CDR3: TGTGCCAGCAGCCAAGAGAGCCAGGGGTACTCCGGGGAGCTGTTTTTT.

This clonotype was seen a few times. This chain connects TRBV2 to TRBJ1-6; D may be TRBD1 (6 bases). This CDR3 contains 14 residues. Trimming left V 7 bases short and J 7 bases short, with 14 bases between. CDR1 SNHLY and CDR2 FYNNEI come from the germline V gene. The CDR3 DNA reads as TGTGCCAGCAAAAGGGGGGGACCCAATTCACCCCTCCACTTT. It is translated as CASKRGGPNSPLHF.

This clonotype was counted between two and nine times. This chain links TRBV7-6 with TRBJ1-5, with 9 bases lining up with TRBD1. Germline V gene data show CDR1 as SGHVS and CDR2 as FNYEAQ. J lost 4 bases, V lost 5 bases, and 9 bases had no gene match. CDR3 size: 16 residues. DNA for the CDR3: TGTGCCAGCAGCCCCAGCCTGGGACAGGGAAATCAGCCCCAGCATTTT. Residues: CASSPSLGQGNQPQHF.

This clonotype was detected many times. The CDR3 protein is CASSLMPSGSHEQFF. The CDR3 nucleotides read TGTGCCAGCAGCTTAATGCCTAGCGGGAGCCATGAGCAGTTCTTC. The chain is built from TRBV7-3 and TRBJ2-1, with TRBD2 identical over 10 bases. The CDR3 length is 15 residues. Germline lookup yields CDR1 SGHTA and CDR2 FQGTGA. V shed 1 base and J 8 bases; nucleotides not matched to a gene: 5.

This clonotype was counted at least ten times. The chain carries TRBV12-3 or TRBV12-4 and TRBJ2-1, with no clear D. CDR3 size: 16 residues. Trimming took 3 bases from V and 1 from J, leaving 13 bases between them. DNA of the CDR3: TGTGCCAGCAGTTTTCAGGTGGGAACGTCCTACAATGAGCAGTTCTTC. Its translation: CASSFQVGTSYNEQFF.

This clonotype appeared many times. This chain connects TRBV12-3 or TRBV12-4 to TRBJ2-7; tentatively, D is TRBD1 or TRBD2 (6 bases each). The CDR3 runs to 14 residues. The V gene lost 1 base and the J gene lost 5 bases, with 12 bases spanning the gap. The chain's CDR3 is CASSLEGGLNEQYF. CDR3 DNA sequence: TGTGCCAGCAGTTTAGAAGGGGGGCTCAACGAGCAGTACTTC.

The chain links TRBV12-3 or TRBV12-4 to TRBJ1-2; the match to TRBD1 covers 10 bases. The CDR3 length is 16 residues. The ends lost 5 bases at V and 1 base at J; junction bases unmatched: 7. The CDR3 is CASSTGTGVFNYGYTF. The CDR3, as DNA: TGTGCCAGCAGTACCGGGACAGGGGTTTTTAACTATGGCTACACCTTC.

The gene calls are TRBV6-1 and TRBJ2-1; 8 bases match TRBD1. CDR1 and CDR2 from the germline V gene are MNHNS and SASEGT. CDR3 size: 15 residues. V trimming: 5 bases; J trimming: 8 bases; junction bases outside the gene matches: 11. The CDR3 loop is CASSYSGGPLDEQFF. In DNA form, the CDR3 reads TGTGCCAGCAGTTACTCAGGGGGCCCCTTGGATGAGCAGTTCTTC.

This clonotype was picked up many times. The chain employs TRBV18 and TRBJ2-7; 8 positions match TRBD2. Germline V gives CDR1 KGHSH, CDR2 LQKENI. The CDR3 has 14 amino acids. V shed 4 bases, J shed 2 bases, and the junction held 4 bases outside the gene matches. As DNA, the CDR3 is TGTGCCAGCTCACAACTAGCGGAAGCCTACGAGCAGTACTTC. This translates into CASSQLAEAYEQYF. Variable domain in full (rest from reference TRBV18 and TRBJ2-7): NAGVMQNPRHLVRRRGQEARLRCSPMKGHSHVYWYRQLPEEGLKFMVYLQKENIIDESGMPKERFSAEFPKEGPSILRIQQVVRGDSAAYFCASSQLAEAYEQYFGPGTRLTVT.

This clonotype was detected many times. The chain employs TRBV27 and TRBJ2-7, with TRBD1 matching over 9 bases. This CDR3 spans 16 amino acids. V dropped 0 bases and J dropped 3; count of bases not matched to a gene: 6. Germline values: CDR1 MNHEY, CDR2 SMNVEV (reference sequence). The CDR3, as DNA: TGTGCCAGCAGTTTATCTTCCCCGGGACAGGGCTACGAGCAGTACTTC. This sequence encodes CASSLSSPGQGYEQYF.

V usage is TRBV7-3 and J usage is TRBJ2-2; TRBD2 matches 10 bases. The CDR3 sequence is 16 residues long. After removal of 5 bases from V and 1 base from J, the junction contained 4 bases not matched to a gene. Germline V gives CDR1 SGHTA, CDR2 FQGTGA. CDR3 sequence: CASSPLAGLNTGELFF. The CDR3 coding sequence is TGTGCCAGCAGCCCACTAGCGGGACTGAACACCGGGGAGCTGTTTTTT.